The rows below give T cell receptor beta chains drawn from one sample of a study of a mutant IDH1 vaccine in newly diagnosed glioma. Only in-frame clones appear in the TCRdb table, and some are missing; sequencing was by immunoSEQ multiplex PCR. The table includes approximately 50,000 clones, 85% to 90% detected once. These receptors lack a known antigen. The input for sequencing was PBMCs, taken from a glioma patient whose treatment included an IDH1 peptide vaccine. Receptors were obtained from a man aged 40-49 years with glioma. Both conserved end residues are part of each CDR3. Each record gives: V gene, CDR3 protein.

>TRBV4-1
CASSQDTATYEQYF
>TRBV28
CASSLGLQPQHF
>TRBV7-9
CASSLGLAGVGETQYF
>TRBV7-8
CASSLEVYQETQYF
>TRBV5-6
CASSRQSTEAFF
>TRBV6-5
CASSGQAGSSYEQYF
>TRBV28
CAMQGARMDEQYF
>TRBV20-1
CSASLGGQYF
>TRBV6-5
CASSYRRTATDTQYF
>TRBV4-1
CASSQDPEGSTEAFF
>TRBV27
CASSPRQFFSGANVLTF
>TRBV15
CATSDVFNNLNTEAFF
>TRBV5-8
CASSAGFLPAGNQPQHF
>TRBV19
CASSISAGLADTQYF
>TRBV7-9
CASSSPVEGSSYNEQFF
>TRBV7-2
CASSRDSSTDTQYF
>TRBV5-4
CASRGGLAGVYEQYF
>TRBV7-3
CASSLAPQHF
>TRBV19
CASGLSLAGGPHEQYF
>TRBV10-3
CAISRAGGEQFF
>TRBV14
CASSQDTGIHYGYTF
>TRBV5-1
CASRAGTGGANVLTF
>TRBV5-1
CASSRTGPEYEQYF
>TRBV18
CASSLSQVDEKLFF
>TRBV19
CATATTGGYGNQPQHF
>TRBV19
CASSIRTENTEAFF
>TRBV11-2
CASSSPGQYYNEQFF
>TRBV18
CASSPLGTDTEAFF
>TRBV9
CASSGSGTGGHEQFF
>TRBV23-1
CASSQTGELFF
>TRBV4-1
CASSQDLSGSWYF
>TRBV7-6
CASSPPETGSGTQYF
>TRBV5-4
CASSLDRANYGYTF
>TRBV19
CASSPGQGSTEAFF
>TRBV19
CASSWAGIAYEQYF
>TRBV6-5
CASSSTYRGTYEQYF
>TRBV7-9
CASSAQRGANEKLFF